Listed below are T cell receptor beta chains from one sample, sequenced in a study of radiotherapy plus CTLA-4 blockade in lung cancer. TCRdb's table, derived via immunoSEQ multiplex PCR, lists solely in-frame clones and lacks some. The table records about 110,000 clones, 81% of them present only once. The specimen comprised peripheral blood, sampled from a patient treated with radiotherapy plus ipilimumab. Receptors originate from a human donor with non-small cell lung cancer that progressed on radiotherapy plus ipilimumab. Some clones in this sample may be carry-over from other donors' samples. CDR3s include the opening cysteine and the closing phenylalanine or tryptophan. The D gene is left open where the match is weak. Clone size is shown for a subset of rows, as once, few, many or a class of expanded clone.

.	TRBV5-1	once	TRBJ2-5	CASSLVQVGETQYF	TGCGCCAGCAGCTTGGTTCAAGTAGGAGAGACCCAGTACTTC
TRBD1	TRBV19	.	TRBJ2-7	CASSVQGASYEQYF	TGTGCCAGTAGTGTACAGGGGGCTTCCTACGAGCAGTACTTC
.	TRBV9	.	TRBJ1-2	CASTPGANYGYTF	TGTGCCAGCACCCCGGGAGCGAACTATGGCTACACCTTC
TRBD2	TRBV4-3	once	TRBJ2-7	CASSQEGLAGGEQYF	TGCGCCAGCAGCCAAGAAGGACTAGCGGGGGGCGAGCAGTACTTC
.	TRBV14	.	TRBJ2-3	CASSGLTAADTQYF	TGTGCCAGCAGCGGGCTTACGGCGGCAGATACGCAGTATTTT
.	TRBV27	once	TRBJ1-6	CASSLGGEWSSPLHF	TGTGCCAGCAGCCTTGGGGGGGAATGGAGTTCACCCCTCCACTTT
.	TRBV5-4	.	TRBJ1-2	CASSSPVNYGYTF	TGTGCCAGCAGCTCCCCCGTGAACTATGGCTACACCTTC
.	TRBV2	.	TRBJ1-4	CASSEGLAGEYEKLFF	TGTGCCAGCAGTGAGGGTTTGGCAGGGGAATATGAAAAACTGTTTTTT
TRBD1	TRBV4-3	once	TRBJ2-3	CASSPGQGNPPYTDTQYF	TGCGCCAGCAGCCCCGGACAGGGAAATCCCCCTTACACAGATACGCAGTATTTT
TRBD1	TRBV27	.	TRBJ1-2	CASSLLSLGTGFADGYTF	TGTGCCAGCAGTTTATTGAGTTTGGGGACAGGGTTCGCAGATGGCTACACCTTC